The 11 T cell receptor beta chains presented below share a single source sample, sequenced in a study of blood T cell repertoires in COVID-19. The assay was immunoSEQ multiplex PCR, and TCRdb's table has in-frame clones only and misses some. The sample records roughly 96,000 clones, around 76% being singletons. Sequenced material: peripheral blood. Receptor source: an elderly man with acute or convalescent COVID-19.

This clone was seen a few times. CDR3 sequence: CASSQSRGTGYTF. The CDR3 DNA follows: TGTGCCAGCAGCCAGAGCAGGGGCACTGGCTACACCTTC. The chain is built from TRBV3-1 (or the pseudogene TRBV3-2) and TRBJ1-2; possible D gene TRBD1, 6 bases. CDR3 size: 13 residues. CDR1 is LGHDT and CDR2 is YNNKEL in the germline V gene (reference sequence). Trimming removed 3 bases at V and 7 bases at J, with 12 bases between.

This chain joins TRBV18 and TRBJ1-1; perhaps TRBD1 as D (5 bases). The CDR3 is 15 residues long. Germline CDR1 is KGHSH and CDR2 is LQKENI. V shed 3 bases and J shed 3 bases, with 14 bases lying between them. The CDR3 sequence is CASSPTLPGDTEAFF. In DNA, the CDR3 is TGTGCCAGCTCACCTACTTTGCCGGGGGACACTGAAGCTTTCTTT.

The rearrangement joins TRBV29-1 to TRBJ1-2, with a weak D call TRBD1 (5 bases). V lost 4 bases and J 6 bases, leaving 12 bases between the germline ends. Germline V gives CDR1 SQVTM, CDR2 ANQGSEA. The CDR3 spans 12 residues. CDR3 sequence: CSVGGGVHGYTF. CDR3 coding DNA: TGCAGCGTTGGGGGGGGAGTGCATGGCTACACCTTC.

The V call is TRBV27, the J call TRBJ2-1; 7 nucleotides line up with TRBD2. The germline V gene encodes CDR1 MNHEY and CDR2 SMNVEV (reference sequence). The CDR3 is 14 amino acids. Trimming at V came to 7 bases and at J to 5 bases, leaving 8 bases not matched to a gene. The CDR3, as DNA: TGTGCCAGCAAGGGAGTGGCGGGGGACAATGAGCAGTTCTTC. Protein sequence: CASKGVAGDNEQFF.

The chain recombines TRBV27 with TRBJ2-7; 7 nucleotides align to TRBD1. V gave up 6 bases and J gave up 0 bases; unmatched junction bases: 5. Germline V lookup: CDR1 MNHEY, CDR2 SMNVEV (reference sequence). CDR3 length equals 14 residues. CDR3 in amino acids: CASRLDRASYEQYF. The DNA of the CDR3 is TGTGCCAGCAGATTAGACAGGGCCTCCTACGAGCAGTACTTC.

The genes are TRBV19 and TRBJ2-3; 10 positions agree with TRBD2. The CDR3 has 14 amino acids. Trimming at V came to 5 bases and at J to 5 bases, leaving 4 bases not matched to a gene. Germline assignment: CDR1 LNHDA and CDR2 SQIVND (reference sequence). CDR3 amino acids: CASSDSGRRDTQYF. Written as DNA, the CDR3 is TGTGCCAGTAGTGATAGCGGGAGGCGAGATACGCAGTATTTT.

This chain joins TRBV3-1 (or the pseudogene TRBV3-2) and TRBJ2-3; 7 bases line up with TRBD1. Germline V gene lookup returns CDR1 LGHDT and CDR2 YNNKEL (reference sequence). Germline trimming cut 4 bases from V and 10 bases from J; bases unmatched to any gene: 5. The CDR3 contains 12 residues. CDR3 amino acids: CASSPSGTAQYF. As DNA, the CDR3 is TGTGCCAGCAGCCCCTCTGGGACAGCGCAGTATTTT.

V and J are TRBV6-2 or TRBV6-3 and TRBJ2-7; the D is unclear. Per the germline V gene, CDR1 is MNHEY and CDR2 is SVGEGT. The CDR3 runs 14 residues. Trimming cost V 4 bases and J 0 bases, with 10 bases left between them. In DNA, the CDR3 is TGTGCCAGCAGTTTTGAAAGGAGCTCCTACGAGCAGTACTTC. This translates into CASSFERSSYEQYF.

The CDR3, as DNA: TGTGCCAGCTCACGTACAGGGGTGGACAATCAGCCCCAGCATTTT. Its protein is CASSRTGVDNQPQHF. The J gene is TRBJ1-5, the V gene TRBV18; TRBD1 matches 7 bases. Per the germline V gene, CDR1 is KGHSH and CDR2 is LQKENI. The CDR3 length is 15 residues. V lost 4 bases and J lost 3; bases outside the gene matches: 6.

This clone was observed a single time. V gene TRBV27 combines with J gene TRBJ1-2; D ambiguous. The V end was cut by 5 bases, the J end by 3 bases, with 16 bases between. CDR1 MNHEY and CDR2 SMNVEV come from the germline V gene (reference sequence). This CDR3 has 15 amino acids. CDR3 sequence reads: CASSLVGSHHYGYTF. CDR3 DNA: TGTGCCAGCAGTCTAGTTGGATCCCACCACTATGGCTACACCTTC.

The CDR3 bases are TGTGCCAGCAGGGGGGCCGGTCGCAGGAACACTGAAGCTTTCTTT. Amino acids: CASRGAGRRNTEAFF. This sequence joins TRBV11-2 and TRBJ1-1; perhaps TRBD1 as D (6 bases). The germline V and J ends were trimmed by 6 bases and 1 base, with 15 bases remaining between them. Per the germline V gene, CDR1 is SGHAT and CDR2 is FQNNGV. This CDR3 has 15 residues. The full variable domain, rest sourced from reference TRBV11-2 and TRBJ1-1, is EAGVAQSPRYKIIEKRQSVAFWCNPISGHATLYWYQQILGQGPKLLIQFQNNGVVDDSQLPKDRFSAERLKGVDSTLKIQPAKLEDSAVYLCASRGAGRRNTEAFFGQGTRLTVV.